This T cell receptor (beta chain) originates from a study of blood T cells in healthy people across ages. The germline gives CDR1 KGHSY, CDR2 FQNENV. The CDR3 is made up of 14 amino acids. A J-beta primer mix and a sample-barcoded 5' primer were used in a second PCR of roughly 7 to 12 cycles. MiXCR was run by TCRdb on the 5' RACE reads, yielding one entry per CDR3 protein. The sample lists hundreds of thousands of distinct CDR3 sequences, approximately 44% occurring once. The clonotype comes from a man aged 60 to 69 in good health. This rearrangement joins TRBV16 to TRBJ2-7; tentatively, D is TRBD1 (5 bases). The end of the DNA aligns better with TRBJ2-5, so the J call may be wrong. The sequenced material came from blood. CDR3 in amino acids: CASSDGQDRQTQYF. In nucleotides, the CDR3 is TGTGCCAGCAGCGACGGACAAGACAGACAGACCCAGTACTTC.